The 30 T cell receptor beta chains below all came from one sample that was sequenced in a study of blood T cell repertoires in COVID-19. Sequencing used immunoSEQ multiplex PCR; TCRdb keeps in-frame clones, though not all of them. The sample holds hundreds of thousands of clones, 85% to 90% seen once. The sequenced sample was PBMCs or T cells enriched from blood (not recorded which). The source is a woman between 45 and 65 years old who had recovered from COVID-19.

The V gene is TRBV30, the J gene TRBJ2-3; D is possibly TRBD2 (5 bases). V was trimmed by 5 bases and J by 6 bases, leaving 15 bases between them. CDR1 is GTSNPN and CDR2 is SVGIG in the germline V gene (reference sequence). The CDR3 consists of 13 residues. In DNA, the CDR3 is TGTGCCTGGGGTCTCAGAGGGAGCGATACGCAGTATTTT. The encoded protein is CAWGLRGSDTQYF.

This clone turned up a few times. The chain couples TRBV24-1 to TRBJ1-5, with 7 bases fitting TRBD1. V dropped 0 bases and J dropped 2; count of bases not matched to a gene: 15. The CDR3 is 20 residues long. CDR1 is KGHDR, CDR2 SFDVKD, per germline. The CDR3 DNA is TGTGCCACCAGTGATTTGGGGGAATGGACAGGAGGGGATGGCAATCAGCCCCAGCATTTT. This encodes CATSDLGEWTGGDGNQPQHF.

On this clone: Different DNA sequences within this sample yield the same CDR3. The chain combines TRBV7-2 with TRBJ1-5, with D unresolved. The V and J ends lost 1 base and 5 bases respectively, with 6 bases between them. The CDR3 length is 13 residues. Germline V gene lookup returns CDR1 SGHTA and CDR2 FQGNSA. CDR3 in amino acids: CASSLVSDQPQHF. CDR3 nucleotides: TGTGCCAGCAGCTTAGTCTCAGATCAGCCCCAGCATTTT.

This clone was counted only a few times. The chain joins TRBV27 to TRBJ1-2; D remains unclear. Germline assignment: CDR1 MNHEY and CDR2 SMNVEV (reference sequence). The germline V and J ends were trimmed by 5 bases and 1 base, with 11 bases remaining between them. The length of the CDR3 is 14 residues. CDR3 sequence reads: CASSPHRGNYGYTF. CDR3 sequence (DNA): TGTGCCAGCAGTCCACACCGTGGTAACTATGGCTACACCTTC.

This clone has ten or more counts. The chain has TRBV12-3 or TRBV12-4 and TRBJ1-5; D call uncertain. The ends were cut back, 5 bases at V and 7 bases at J, with 12 bases in the middle. This CDR3 has 13 residues. The CDR3 sequence: CASSIVSGQPQHF. The CDR3 DNA follows: TGTGCCAGCAGTATCGTATCGGGGCAGCCCCAGCATTTT.

The gene calls are TRBV24-1 and TRBJ1-6; 9 bases are shared with TRBD1. CDR3 length: 13 residues. The ends lost 9 bases at V and 9 bases at J; junction bases unmatched: 5. Germline V gives CDR1 KGHDR, CDR2 SFDVKD. The CDR3 nucleotides read TGTGCCACCCTGATGACAGGGGGTTCACCCCTCCACTTT. It is translated as CATLMTGGSPLHF.

As regards this clone: Mismatch with germline at one junction end may stem from a read error. The chain links TRBV27 to TRBJ2-7; 7 bases map to TRBD1. The CDR3 has 13 amino acids. The germline gives CDR1 MNHEY, CDR2 SMNVEV (reference sequence). The CDR3 loop reads CTSSPGQWYEQYF. The CDR3 DNA is TGTACCAGCAGTCCGGGACAGTGGTACGAGCAGTACTTC.

This clone has at least ten counts. V and J are TRBV9 and TRBJ1-2, with 10 bases identical to TRBD1. Germline assignment: CDR1 SGDLS and CDR2 YYNGEE. J lost 8 bases, V lost 0 bases, and 7 bases had no gene match. The CDR3 runs 15 residues. The CDR3 DNA is TGTGCCAGCAGCGTAGGCCCGGGACAGGGGCAAGGCTACACCTTC. Amino acids: CASSVGPGQGQGYTF.

The J gene is TRBJ2-3, the V gene TRBV24-1; 9 bases are a match to TRBD2. This CDR3 is built from 16 residues. The ends lost 3 bases at V and 5 bases at J; junction bases unmatched: 8. CDR1 KGHDR and CDR2 SFDVKD come from the germline V gene. The DNA for the CDR3 is TGTGCCACCAGTGATCCTGCTAGCGGGGCGAAAGATACGCAGTATTTT. Protein: CATSDPASGAKDTQYF.

This sequence joins TRBV2 and TRBJ2-7; 10 bases are a match to TRBD1. Trimming removed 2 bases from V and 4 bases from J; junction bases left unmatched: 11. Germline V lookup: CDR1 SNHLY, CDR2 FYNNEI. CDR3 size: 17 residues. The chain's CDR3 is CASSELGQGRWGYEQYF. CDR3 DNA sequence: TGTGCCAGCAGTGAATTGGGACAGGGGCGATGGGGTTACGAGCAGTACTTC.

The chain uses TRBV28 and TRBJ1-5; no definite D call. V dropped 2 bases and J dropped 1 base, with 9 bases sitting between them. The CDR3 spans 15 residues. Per the germline V gene, CDR1 is MDHEN and CDR2 is SYDVKM. The CDR3 sequence: CASSLTSGSNQPQHF. The CDR3 nucleotides are TGTGCCAGCAGTTTAACGAGCGGCAGCAATCAGCCCCAGCATTTT.

This clone was recorded a few times. V is TRBV2 and J is TRBJ1-2; 7 positions agree with TRBD1. This CDR3 has 14 amino acids. CDR1 is SNHLY, CDR2 FYNNEI, per germline. The V gene end was trimmed by 6 bases and the J gene end by 0 bases; junction bases not matched to a gene: 4. The CDR3 region is CASRRDSTNYGYTF. In nucleotides, the CDR3 is TGTGCCAGCAGGAGGGACAGCACTAACTATGGCTACACCTTC.

The rearrangement links TRBV3-1 (or the pseudogene TRBV3-2) to TRBJ2-5; TRBD2 matches 7 bases. V shed 5 bases, J shed 2 bases, and the junction held 11 bases outside the gene matches. This CDR3 region has 16 residues. Germline CDR1 reads LGHDT; CDR2 reads YNNKEL (reference sequence). CDR3 nucleotides: TGTGCCAGCAGCTCAAACCTGGCGGGGGAACAAGAGACCCAGTACTTC. This encodes CASSSNLAGEQETQYF.

This sequence joins TRBV3-1 (or the pseudogene TRBV3-2) and TRBJ1-1; tentative D call: TRBD1 (5 bases). V lost 4 bases and J 0 bases, leaving 6 bases between the germline ends. From germline, CDR1 is LGHDT and CDR2 YNNKEL (reference sequence). The CDR3 loop spans 13 amino acids. The CDR3 DNA reads TGTGCCAGCAGCCCAGGGCTGAACACTGAAGCTTTCTTT. Translation: CASSPGLNTEAFF.

The J gene is TRBJ2-3, the V gene TRBV7-2, with D maybe TRBD1 (6 bases). Trimming left V 4 bases short and J 0 bases short, with 17 bases between. The CDR3 is 17 residues long. In germline, CDR1 is SGHTA, CDR2 FQGNSA. The CDR3 nucleotides are TGTGCCAGCAGCTCCGGGACACCCCCTGTAAGCACAGATACGCAGTATTTT. Protein: CASSSGTPPVSTDTQYF.

V gene TRBV7-2 combines with J gene TRBJ1-4, with 7 positions matching TRBD1. After removal of 6 bases from V and 7 bases from J, the junction contained 11 bases not matched to a gene. The CDR3 contains 15 residues. Germline V gene sequence: CDR1 SGHTA, CDR2 FQGNSA. The CDR3 sequence is CASSIIRQGFEKLFF. In DNA, the CDR3 is TGTGCCAGCAGTATTATAAGACAGGGCTTTGAAAAACTGTTTTTT.

The gene calls are TRBV7-9 and TRBJ1-2, with D tentatively TRBD1 (6 bases). The CDR3 loop spans 12 amino acids. Trimming pared 2 bases from V and 8 bases from J, leaving 9 bases between. Germline V CDR1 and CDR2: SEHNR, FQNEAQ (reference sequence). In DNA, the CDR3 is TGTGCCAGCAGCTTACAGGGGCGAGGCTACACCTTC. Residues: CASSLQGRGYTF.

CDR3 residues: CASSQDLQGGQPQHF. The CDR3 DNA reads as TGTGCCAGCAGCCAGGATTTACAGGGGGGTCAGCCCCAGCATTTT. This sequence joins TRBV4-2 and TRBJ1-5, with 8 bases fitting TRBD1. Per germline, CDR1 LGHNA and CDR2 YNFKEQ. J lost 6 bases, V lost 3 bases, and 7 bases had no gene match. This CDR3 comprises 15 residues.

This rearrangement joins TRBV2 to TRBJ2-7; a possible D gene is TRBD2 (5 bases). The CDR3 consists of 12 residues. V shed 6 bases and J shed 3 bases, with 9 bases lying between them. CDR1 is SNHLY and CDR2 is FYNNEI in the germline V gene. The CDR3 sequence is CASRRTLYEQYF. For the CDR3, the DNA is TGTGCCAGCAGGCGGACTCTCTACGAGCAGTACTTC.

The chain has TRBV30 and TRBJ2-2; a possible D gene is TRBD2 (5 bases). Germline assignment: CDR1 GTSNPN and CDR2 SVGIG (reference sequence). The CDR3 spans 14 residues. Trimming left V 2 bases short and J 5 bases short, with 12 bases between. In DNA form, the CDR3 reads TGTGCCTGGAGTCCTCTTAGGACTACCGGGGAGCTGTTTTTT. Translating gives CAWSPLRTTGELFF.

The chain is built from TRBV5-1 and TRBJ1-1; D is unresolved. The germline gives CDR1 SGHRS, CDR2 YFSETQ. The V end lost 4 bases, the J end lost 4 bases, and 14 bases lay between the germline ends. The CDR3 has 14 amino acids. The CDR3 DNA reads TGCGCCAGCAGCCTTAGGGAGTACGGCACTGAAGCTTTCTTT. This gives the protein CASSLREYGTEAFF.

The genes are TRBV2 and TRBJ1-5, with a tentative D call TRBD1 (5 bases). V lost 7 bases, J lost 7 bases, and 14 bases lay in between. The CDR3 consists of 13 residues. Germline V gives CDR1 SNHLY, CDR2 FYNNEI. The CDR3 is CASIGREGQPQHF. The CDR3 coding sequence is TGTGCCAGCATTGGCAGGGAGGGGCAGCCCCAGCATTTT.

V usage is TRBV10-3 and J usage is TRBJ1-2; no definite D call. Trimming cost V 2 bases and J 8 bases, with 15 bases left between them. CDR3 length: 14 residues. Germline values: CDR1 ENHRY, CDR2 SYGVKD. CDR3 nucleotides: TGTGCCATCAGTGAGGGAGGGCGACCGGAAGGCTACACCTTC. Translated, it gives CAISEGGRPEGYTF.

The chain links TRBV5-1 to TRBJ1-2; no firm D call. The CDR3 runs to 15 residues. V lost 0 bases to trimming and J lost 4 bases, with 13 bases between them. Germline CDR1 reads SGHRS; CDR2 reads YFSETQ. For the CDR3, the DNA is TGCGCCAGCAGCTTGGAAGGCGGGGTTACCTATGGCTACACCTTC. This translates into CASSLEGGVTYGYTF.

The chain uses TRBV2 and TRBJ1-5, with a weak D call TRBD1 (6 bases). This CDR3 is built from 15 residues. Looked up from germline, CDR1 is SNHLY and CDR2 is FYNNEI. V lost 6 bases, J lost 4 bases, and 16 bases lay in between. The CDR3, as DNA: TGTGCCAGCAGGGGGGTGGGGGCCGATAATCAGCCCCAGCATTTT. Translation: CASRGVGADNQPQHF. Looking up the rest from reference TRBV2 and TRBJ1-5 gives the full variable domain: EPEVTQTPSHQVTQMGQEVILRCVPISNHLYFYWYRQILGQKVEFLVSFYNNEISEKSEIFDDQFSVERPDGSNFTLKIRSTKLEDSAMYFCASRGVGADNQPQHFGDGTRLSIL.

CDR3 region: CASSIGAGGVTDTQYF. DNA of the CDR3: TGTGCCAGTAGTATAGGTGCGGGGGGGGTCACAGATACGCAGTATTTT. This sequence joins TRBV19 and TRBJ2-3, with 9 bases that match TRBD2. Germline assignment: CDR1 LNHDA and CDR2 SQIVND (reference sequence). CDR3 length: 16 residues. V lost 1 base and J lost 2; bases outside the gene matches: 4.

The CDR3 DNA is TGCAGCGCACGGGACAGAGCCTACGAGCAGTACTTC. It encodes CSARDRAYEQYF. The rearrangement links TRBV29-1 to TRBJ2-7; 7 nucleotides line up with TRBD1. The CDR3 is 12 amino acids. CDR1 SQVTM and CDR2 ANQGSEA come from the germline V gene. The ends lost 7 bases at V and 2 bases at J; junction bases unmatched: 5.

As for this clone: Other DNA sequences from this sample encode an identical CDR3 as well. The chain recombines TRBV18 with TRBJ1-1; no firm D call. The germline V gene has CDR1 KGHSH and CDR2 LQKENI. The V end was cut by 1 base, the J end by 7 bases, with 7 bases between. The CDR3 is 12 amino acids. The CDR3 region is CASSPLTVEAFF. CDR3 in DNA: TGTGCCAGCTCACCACTTACAGTTGAAGCTTTCTTT. The full variable domain, its missing parts supplied by reference TRBV18 and TRBJ1-1, is NAGVMQNPRHLVRRRGQEARLRCSPMKGHSHVYWYRQLPEEGLKFMVYLQKENIIDESGMPKERFSAEFPKEGPSILRIQQVVRGDSAAYFCASSPLTVEAFFGQGTRLTVV.

V and J are TRBV3-1 (or the pseudogene TRBV3-2) and TRBJ2-1; TRBD2 is a possible D gene (5 bases). The V gene lost 4 bases and the J gene lost 6 bases, with 22 bases spanning the gap. Germline assignment: CDR1 LGHDT and CDR2 YNNKEL (reference sequence). CDR3 length: 17 amino acids. As DNA, the CDR3 is TGTGCCAGCAGCCCCTTTTTCGGAGCGGAGCAGTTCAATGAGCAGTTCTTC. This gives the protein CASSPFFGAEQFNEQFF.

The chain joins TRBV7-2 to TRBJ1-2, with D possibly TRBD1 on 6 matching bases. Germline V CDR1 and CDR2: SGHTA, FQGNSA. Trimming pared 1 base from V and 2 bases from J, leaving 14 bases between. The CDR3 is 16 residues long. The CDR3 is CASSLVMGAGNYGYTF. The CDR3 coding sequence is TGTGCCAGCAGCTTAGTTATGGGGGCTGGGAACTATGGCTACACCTTC.